Listed here are 30 T cell receptor beta chains from one sample, sequenced in a study of shared clonotypes between healthy human individuals. Sequenced by immunoSEQ multiplex PCR; TCRdb stores in-frame clones only, minus some. Here the sample spans roughly 650,000 clones, around 96% being singletons. CD45RO-negative cells were positively selected for CCR7, leaving out terminally differentiated effector memory CD45RA+ cells. The sample was naive CD8+ T cells sorted from blood. These receptors were taken from a woman aged 25 to 39 in good health.

Only one count was recorded for this clone. This chain links TRBV28 with TRBJ2-4; maybe TRBD1 (6 bases). Germline V lookup: CDR1 MDHEN, CDR2 SYDVKM. V lost 2 bases and J lost 5, with 7 bases in between. CDR3 length: 13 amino acids. CDR3 in amino acids: CASSLRQENIQYF. Written as DNA, the CDR3 is TGTGCCAGCAGTTTACGACAGGAAAACATTCAGTACTTC.

Points on this clone: The same CDR3 arises from other DNA sequences in this sample as well. V is TRBV29-1 and J is TRBJ2-1; 12 bases align to TRBD2. Germline-derived CDR1 and CDR2 are SQVTM and ANQGSEA. The CDR3 is 15 residues long. Trimming cost V 3 bases and J 1 base; bases outside gene matches: 1. CDR3 loop: CSVEGTSGSYNEQFF. CDR3 nucleotide sequence: TGCAGCGTTGAGGGGACTAGCGGGTCCTACAATGAGCAGTTCTTC.

The chain couples TRBV6-6 to TRBJ2-6; no clear D gene. The germline gives CDR1 MNHNY, CDR2 SVGAGI (reference sequence). V lost 7 bases and J 0 bases, leaving 10 bases between the germline ends. The CDR3 is 15 amino acids. CDR3 residues: CASTLTDSGANVLTF. CDR3 bases: TGTGCCAGCACCCTGACGGACTCTGGGGCCAACGTCCTGACTTTC.

This chain joins TRBV2 and TRBJ1-1; D unresolved. This CDR3 has 15 residues. Germline CDR1 is SNHLY and CDR2 is FYNNEI. The V gene lost 5 bases and the J gene lost 3 bases, with 16 bases spanning the gap. The CDR3 coding sequence is TGTGCCAGCAGTAGAACAGCCTCCCTGCACACTGAAGCTTTCTTT. Translation gives CASSRTASLHTEAFF.

This clone has a single count. The rearrangement links TRBV27 to TRBJ2-1; 9 bases agree with TRBD2. Germline trimming cut 7 bases from V and 8 bases from J; bases unmatched to any gene: 12. The CDR3 has 15 amino acids. Germline V lookup: CDR1 MNHEY, CDR2 SMNVEV (reference sequence). This chain's CDR3 is CASTPAGGPLDEQFF. CDR3 nucleotides: TGTGCCAGCACCCCCGCGGGAGGGCCTTTGGATGAGCAGTTCTTC.

The rearrangement uses TRBV4-1 and TRBJ1-1, with D perhaps matching TRBD1 (5 bases). Trimming removed 0 bases from V and 5 bases from J, with 16 bases in between. This CDR3 is built from 16 residues. From germline, CDR1 is MGHRA and CDR2 YSYEKL. CDR3 residues: CASSQDSSGTGTEAFF. The CDR3 DNA reads as TGCGCCAGCAGCCAAGATAGTTCAGGGACGGGAACTGAAGCTTTCTTT.

J is TRBJ2-2 and V is TRBV27; D remains unclear. V lost 5 bases and J lost 9, with 13 bases in between. This CDR3 spans 13 amino acids. CDR1 is MNHEY, CDR2 SMNVEV, per germline (reference sequence). The CDR3 DNA reads as TGTGCCAGCAGTCCATCACGGGTCTGGGAGCTGTTTTTT. It translates to CASSPSRVWELFF.

As concerns this clone: This sample includes further DNA sequences coding for the same CDR3. The chain combines TRBV27 with TRBJ2-7; possibly TRBD1 or TRBD2 for D (5 bases each). Per the germline V gene, CDR1 is MNHEY and CDR2 is SMNVEV (reference sequence). V lost 3 bases and J lost 1, with 10 bases in between. The CDR3 spans 14 residues. The CDR3 bases are TGTGCCAGCAGTTTCGGGGCTGGGTCCTACGAGCAGTACTTC. Protein sequence: CASSFGAGSYEQYF.

The chain has TRBV11-2 and TRBJ2-5; 13 positions match TRBD2. With 6 bases clipped from V and 4 bases from J, the junction kept 5 bases outside the gene matches. This CDR3 region has 15 residues. CDR1 is SGHAT, CDR2 FQNNGV, per germline. The CDR3 region has the DNA TGTGCCAGCAGGACGACTAGCGGGAGGATAGAGACCCAGTACTTC. This translates into CASRTTSGRIETQYF.

The V call is TRBV27, the J call TRBJ2-7; D gene ambiguous. Germline V gives CDR1 MNHEY, CDR2 SMNVEV (reference sequence). V lost 6 bases and J 8 bases, leaving 17 bases between the germline ends. The CDR3 consists of 13 residues. The DNA of the CDR3 is TGTGCCAGCAGGACCTTTGGGGATACGAAGCAGTACTTC. Amino acid sequence: CASRTFGDTKQYF.

This chain joins TRBV28 and TRBJ2-1, with unresolved D. This CDR3 contains 13 residues. The germline V gene has CDR1 MDHEN and CDR2 SYDVKM. V shed 6 bases and J shed 4 bases, with 10 bases lying between them. The CDR3 region has the DNA TGTGCCAGCAGCCCTACAGATTACAATGAGCAGTTCTTC. Protein: CASSPTDYNEQFF. The variable domain in full, completed from reference TRBV28 and TRBJ2-1, reads DVKVTQSSRYLVKRTGEKVFLECVQDMDHENMFWYRQDPGLGLRLIYFSYDVKMKEKGDIPEGYSVSREKKERFSLILESASTNQTSMYLCASSPTDYNEQFFGPGTRLTVL.

The chain has TRBV6-5 and TRBJ1-2; the D gene is possibly TRBD1 (6 bases). CDR1 MNHEY and CDR2 SVGAGI come from the germline V gene. CDR3 length: 11 residues. V was trimmed by 5 bases and J by 6 bases, leaving 7 bases between them. The CDR3 loop reads CASSTGNGYTF. CDR3 DNA sequence: TGTGCCAGCAGTACAGGGAATGGCTACACCTTC.

This sequence joins TRBV7-2 and TRBJ2-7; the match to TRBD2 covers 7 bases. Unmatched junction bases numbered 6, after V lost 1 base and J lost 0 bases. Per germline, CDR1 SGHTA and CDR2 FQGNSA. The CDR3 is 16 residues long. The CDR3 bases are TGTGCCAGCAGCTTAGGGAGCGGGGCTTTCTCCTACGAGCAGTACTTC. Protein sequence: CASSLGSGAFSYEQYF.

The V gene is TRBV19, the J gene TRBJ2-1; a possible D gene is TRBD2 (7 bases). There are 10 residues in the CDR3. Germline CDR1 reads LNHDA; CDR2 reads SQIVND (reference sequence). V was trimmed by 11 bases and J by 8 bases, leaving 10 bases between them. The CDR3 protein is CASGGHEQFF. The CDR3 DNA follows: TGTGCCTCGGGGGGCCATGAGCAGTTCTTC.

This chain's CDR3 is CASSLITGPPDTQYF. The CDR3 DNA is TGTGCCAGCAGTTTAATCACAGGGCCCCCAGATACGCAGTATTTT. The chain links TRBV27 to TRBJ2-3; TRBD1 might be the D (6 bases). Germline V CDR1 and CDR2: MNHEY, SMNVEV (reference sequence). With 2 bases removed from V and 4 bases from J, the gap between germline ends came to 13 bases. CDR3 length equals 15 residues.

This chain links TRBV29-1 with TRBJ2-2; D possibly corresponds to TRBD2 (6 bases). From germline, CDR1 is SQVTM and CDR2 ANQGSEA. V was trimmed by 7 bases and J by 8 bases, leaving 35 bases between them. This CDR3 has 19 amino acids. CDR3 region: CSAQVDGDFATQPPGELFF. The CDR3, as DNA: TGCAGCGCTCAAGTTGACGGGGACTTCGCGACCCAACCTCCGGGGGAGCTGTTTTTT.

This chain uses TRBV18 with TRBJ1-3; weak D call: TRBD1 (5 bases). Germline loops: CDR1 KGHSH, CDR2 LQKENI. Trimming took off 7 bases at V and 1 base at J, with 17 bases between the two ends. This CDR3 contains 16 residues. DNA for the CDR3: TGTGCCAGCTTACACCGGGACGACCCGTCTGGAAACACCATATATTTT. It codes for CASLHRDDPSGNTIYF.

CDR3 DNA: TGTGCCACATCTTACTACGAGCAGTACTTC. Translation: CATSYYEQYF. The chain links TRBV28 to TRBJ2-7, with D hard to call. Germline V lookup: CDR1 MDHEN, CDR2 SYDVKM. This CDR3 region has 10 residues. Trimming removed 10 bases at V and 3 bases at J, with 7 bases between.

The rearrangement links TRBV11-2 to TRBJ2-7; D remains unclear. This CDR3 is built from 13 residues. Germline V gene sequence: CDR1 SGHAT, CDR2 FQNNGV. V lost 1 base, J lost 5 bases, and 9 bases lay in between. CDR3 region: CASSLVYKNEQYF. In nucleotides, the CDR3 is TGTGCCAGCAGCTTAGTTTACAAAAACGAGCAGTACTTC.

V and J are TRBV10-2 and TRBJ2-1, with D unclear. The germline V gene has CDR1 WSHSY and CDR2 SAAADI. The CDR3 loop spans 10 amino acids. V shed 4 bases and J shed 9 bases, with 4 bases lying between them. As DNA, the CDR3 is TGCGCCAGCAGTGCGGGTGAGCAGTTCTTC. Amino acid sequence: CASSAGEQFF.

CDR3 protein: CASSYSGPTYEQYF. As DNA, the CDR3 is TGTGCCAGCAGTTACTCGGGCCCAACCTACGAGCAGTACTTC. The chain employs TRBV6-5 and TRBJ2-7, with unresolved D. Trimming pared 0 bases from V and 2 bases from J, leaving 8 bases between. Per the germline V gene, CDR1 is MNHEY and CDR2 is SVGAGI. The CDR3 is made up of 14 amino acids.

The V call is TRBV28, the J call TRBJ2-3; unclear D gene. Trimming shortened V by 3 bases and J by 2 bases, and 12 bases separated the two germline ends. There are 15 residues in the CDR3. The germline gives CDR1 MDHEN, CDR2 SYDVKM. The CDR3 bases are TGTGCCAGCAGTTTGTTGTTACAGATCACAGATACGCAGTATTTT. Translating it yields CASSLLLQITDTQYF.

The chain links TRBV6-5 to TRBJ2-7; TRBD1 is a possible D gene (6 bases). Per germline, CDR1 MNHEY and CDR2 SVGAGI. The V gene lost 2 bases and the J gene lost 3 bases, with 8 bases spanning the gap. This CDR3 has 13 amino acids. The DNA of the CDR3 is TGTGCCAGCAGTTACGGGACACACTACGAGCAGTACTTC. This translates into CASSYGTHYEQYF.

The chain uses TRBV9 and TRBJ2-1, with 11 bases fitting TRBD2. CDR3 size: 15 residues. In germline, CDR1 is SGDLS, CDR2 YYNGEE. With 0 bases clipped from V and 10 bases from J, the junction kept 6 bases outside the gene matches. CDR3 residues: CASSVELAGVREQFF. CDR3 DNA: TGTGCCAGCAGCGTAGAACTAGCGGGAGTTCGAGAGCAGTTCTTC.

The chain links TRBV25-1 to TRBJ2-5, with 7 bases fitting TRBD2. The CDR3 runs to 15 residues. The germline gives CDR1 MGHDK, CDR2 SYGVNS. The ends lost 8 bases at V and 9 bases at J; junction bases unmatched: 18. This CDR3 is CASQLSGGISGAQYF. Here the CDR3 DNA reads TGTGCCAGCCAACTTTCTGGAGGGATAAGCGGGGCCCAGTACTTC. Full variable domain (missing parts from reference TRBV25-1 and TRBJ2-5): EADIYQTPRYLVIGTGKKITLECSQTMGHDKMYWYQQDPGMELHLIHYSYGVNSTEKGDLSSESTVSRIRTEHFPLTLESARPSHTSQYLCASQLSGGISGAQYFGPGTRLLVL.

This clone was counted once. The chain recombines TRBV25-1 with TRBJ1-2, with unresolved D. This CDR3 contains 15 residues. Trimming shortened V by 1 base and J by 0 bases, and 9 bases separated the two germline ends. Germline V gene sequence: CDR1 MGHDK, CDR2 SYGVNS. The DNA for the CDR3 is TGTGCCAGCAGTGAATCGGAGTTGACTAACTATGGCTACACCTTC. Its translation: CASSESELTNYGYTF.

V usage is TRBV7-9 and J usage is TRBJ1-1, with 12 nucleotides matching TRBD1. The V segment lost 5 bases and the J segment 1 base; nucleotides outside the gene matches: 5. CDR3 length equals 16 residues. Germline CDR1 reads SEHNR; CDR2 reads FQNEAQ (reference sequence). Here the CDR3 reads CASSEGQGAGNTEAFF. CDR3 coding DNA: TGTGCCAGCAGCGAGGGACAGGGGGCAGGGAACACTGAAGCTTTCTTT.

The rearrangement joins TRBV27 to TRBJ2-2, with 8 bases fitting TRBD1. V shed 4 bases and J 5 bases; nucleotides not matched to a gene: 0. The CDR3 covers 13 residues. The germline CDR1 and CDR2 sequences are MNHEY and SMNVEV (reference sequence). The CDR3 DNA reads as TGTGCCAGCAGTTACAGGGGGACCGGGGAGCTGTTTTTT. Translated, it gives CASSYRGTGELFF.

The V and J genes are TRBV2 and TRBJ1-5; 10 nucleotides match TRBD1. Germline lookup yields CDR1 SNHLY and CDR2 FYNNEI. The ends lost 6 bases at V and 7 bases at J; junction bases unmatched: 6. The CDR3 contains 14 residues. For the CDR3, the DNA is TGTGCCAGCAGCCAGGGACAGGGGAACCAGCCCCAGCATTTT. Translating gives CASSQGQGNQPQHF.

The V call is TRBV19, the J call TRBJ2-1; possibly TRBD2 for D (6 bases). Germline loops: CDR1 LNHDA, CDR2 SQIVND (reference sequence). This CDR3 region has 16 residues. Trimming took 4 bases from V and 0 from J, leaving 13 bases between them. The CDR3, as DNA: TGTGCCAGTAGTACCCCTAGCGAATTCTCCTACAATGAGCAGTTCTTC. This sequence encodes CASSTPSEFSYNEQFF.